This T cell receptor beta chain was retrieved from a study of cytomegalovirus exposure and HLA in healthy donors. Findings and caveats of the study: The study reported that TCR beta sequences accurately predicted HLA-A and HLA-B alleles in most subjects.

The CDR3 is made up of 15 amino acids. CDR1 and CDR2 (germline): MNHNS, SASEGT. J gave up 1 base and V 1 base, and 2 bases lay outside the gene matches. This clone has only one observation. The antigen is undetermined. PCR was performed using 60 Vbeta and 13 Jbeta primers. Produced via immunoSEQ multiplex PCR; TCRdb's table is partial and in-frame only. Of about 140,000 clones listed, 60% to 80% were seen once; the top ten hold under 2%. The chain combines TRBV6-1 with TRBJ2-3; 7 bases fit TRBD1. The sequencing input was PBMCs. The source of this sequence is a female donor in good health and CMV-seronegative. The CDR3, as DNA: TGTGCCAGCAGTGAAGGGACAGGCCGCACAGATACGCAGTATTTT. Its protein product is CASSEGTGRTDTQYF.